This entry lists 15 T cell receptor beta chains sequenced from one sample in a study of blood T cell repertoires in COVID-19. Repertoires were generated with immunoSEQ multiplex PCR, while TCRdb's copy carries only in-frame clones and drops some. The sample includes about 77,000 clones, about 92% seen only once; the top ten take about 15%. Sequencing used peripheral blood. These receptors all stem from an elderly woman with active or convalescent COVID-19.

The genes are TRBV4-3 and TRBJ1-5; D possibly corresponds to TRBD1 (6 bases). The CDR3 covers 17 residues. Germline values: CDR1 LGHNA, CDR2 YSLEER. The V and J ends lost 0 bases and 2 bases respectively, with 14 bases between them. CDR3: CASSQDFGAGGNQPQHF. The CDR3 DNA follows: TGCGCCAGCAGCCAAGACTTTGGGGCAGGGGGCAATCAGCCCCAGCATTTT.

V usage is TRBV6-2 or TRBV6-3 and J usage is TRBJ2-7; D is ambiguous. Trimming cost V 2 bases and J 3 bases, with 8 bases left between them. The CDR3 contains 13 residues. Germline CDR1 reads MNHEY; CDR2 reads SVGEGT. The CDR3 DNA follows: TGTGCCAGCAGTTACGGGCGCTTCTACGAGCAGTACTTC. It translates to CASSYGRFYEQYF.

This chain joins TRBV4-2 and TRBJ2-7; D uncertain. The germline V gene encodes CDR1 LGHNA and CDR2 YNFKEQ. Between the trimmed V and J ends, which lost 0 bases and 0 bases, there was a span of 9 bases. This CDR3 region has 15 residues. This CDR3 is CASSQDDGYSYEQYF. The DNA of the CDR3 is TGTGCCAGCAGCCAAGATGACGGGTACTCCTACGAGCAGTACTTC.

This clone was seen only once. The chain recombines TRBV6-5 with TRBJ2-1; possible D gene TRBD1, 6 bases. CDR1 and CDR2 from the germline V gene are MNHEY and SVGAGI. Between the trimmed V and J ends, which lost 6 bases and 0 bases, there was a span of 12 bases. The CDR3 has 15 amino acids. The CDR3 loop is CASRLDRSSYNEQFF. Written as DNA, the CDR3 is TGTGCCAGCAGACTTGACAGGAGCTCCTACAATGAGCAGTTCTTC.

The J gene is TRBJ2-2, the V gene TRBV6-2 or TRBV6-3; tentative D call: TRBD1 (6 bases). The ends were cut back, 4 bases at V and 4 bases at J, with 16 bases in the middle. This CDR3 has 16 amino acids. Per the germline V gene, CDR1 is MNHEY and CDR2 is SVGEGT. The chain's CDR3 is CASSSALGATTGELFF. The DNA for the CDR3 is TGTGCCAGCAGTTCGGCGTTGGGGGCGACCACCGGGGAGCTGTTTTTT.

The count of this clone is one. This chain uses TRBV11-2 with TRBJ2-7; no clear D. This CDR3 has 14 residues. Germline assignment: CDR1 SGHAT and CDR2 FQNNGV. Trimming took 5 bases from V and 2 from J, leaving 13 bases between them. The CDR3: CASSHVASTYEQYF. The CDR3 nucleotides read TGTGCCAGCAGCCACGTGGCATCGACCTACGAGCAGTACTTC.

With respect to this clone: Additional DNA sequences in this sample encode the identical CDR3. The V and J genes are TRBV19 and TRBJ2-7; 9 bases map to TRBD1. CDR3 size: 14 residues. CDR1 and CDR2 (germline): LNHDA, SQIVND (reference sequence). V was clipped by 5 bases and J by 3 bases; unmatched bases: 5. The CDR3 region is CASSPGTGSYEQYF. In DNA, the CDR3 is TGTGCCAGTAGTCCTGGGACAGGGAGCTACGAGCAGTACTTC. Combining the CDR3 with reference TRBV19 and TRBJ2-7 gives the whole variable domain DGGITQSPKYLFRKEGQNVTLSCEQNLNHDAMYWYRQDPGQGLRLIYYSQIVNDFQKGDIAEGYSVSREKKESFPLTVTSAQKNPTAFYLCASSPGTGSYEQYFGPGTRLTVT.

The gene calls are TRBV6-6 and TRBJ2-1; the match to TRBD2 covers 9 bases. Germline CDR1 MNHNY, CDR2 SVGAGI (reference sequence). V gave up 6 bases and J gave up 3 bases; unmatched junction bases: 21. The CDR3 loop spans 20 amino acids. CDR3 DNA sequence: TGTGCCAGCAGCACCCCGGGAGGCGGGGGGGTCACGGGGGGCTACAATGAGCAGTTCTTC. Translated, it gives CASSTPGGGGVTGGYNEQFF.

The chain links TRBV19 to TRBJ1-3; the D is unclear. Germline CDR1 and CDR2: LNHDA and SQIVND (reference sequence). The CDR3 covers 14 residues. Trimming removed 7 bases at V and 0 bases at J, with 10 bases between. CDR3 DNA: TGTGCCAGTACCCGGGATTTCTCTGGAAACACCATATATTTT. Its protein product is CASTRDFSGNTIYF.

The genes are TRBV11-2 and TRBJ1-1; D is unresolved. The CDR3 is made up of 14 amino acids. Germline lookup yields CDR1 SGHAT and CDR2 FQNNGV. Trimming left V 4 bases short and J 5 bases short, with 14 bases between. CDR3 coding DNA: TGTGCCAGCAGCTCAGAGATGTTGAGGACTGAAGCTTTCTTT. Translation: CASSSEMLRTEAFF.

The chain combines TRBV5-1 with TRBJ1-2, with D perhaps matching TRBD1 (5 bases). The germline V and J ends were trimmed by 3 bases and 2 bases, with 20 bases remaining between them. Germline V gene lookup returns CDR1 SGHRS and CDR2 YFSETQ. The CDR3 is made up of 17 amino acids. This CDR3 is CASSSYYVGANNYGYTF. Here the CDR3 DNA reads TGCGCCAGCAGCTCGTATTATGTAGGGGCCAACAACTATGGCTACACCTTC.

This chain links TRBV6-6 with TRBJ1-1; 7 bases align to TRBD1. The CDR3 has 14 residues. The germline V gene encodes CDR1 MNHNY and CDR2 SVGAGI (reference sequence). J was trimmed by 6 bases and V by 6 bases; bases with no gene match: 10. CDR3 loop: CASRGDRVVAEAFF. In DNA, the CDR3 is TGTGCCAGCAGAGGAGACAGGGTAGTCGCTGAAGCTTTCTTT.

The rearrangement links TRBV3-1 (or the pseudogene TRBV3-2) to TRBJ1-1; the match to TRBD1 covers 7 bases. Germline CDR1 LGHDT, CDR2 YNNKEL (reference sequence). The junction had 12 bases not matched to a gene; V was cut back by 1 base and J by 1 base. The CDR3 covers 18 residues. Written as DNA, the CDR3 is TGTGCCAGCAGCCAAGTCCCGGGACAGTTACCAGGGAACACTGAAGCTTTCTTT. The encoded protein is CASSQVPGQLPGNTEAFF.

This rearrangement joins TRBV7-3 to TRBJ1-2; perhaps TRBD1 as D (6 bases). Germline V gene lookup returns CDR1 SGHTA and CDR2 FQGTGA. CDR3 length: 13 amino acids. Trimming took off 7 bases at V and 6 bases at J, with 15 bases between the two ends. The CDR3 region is CASNLSTGHGYTF. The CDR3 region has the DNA TGTGCCAGCAACCTTTCAACAGGGCATGGCTACACCTTC.

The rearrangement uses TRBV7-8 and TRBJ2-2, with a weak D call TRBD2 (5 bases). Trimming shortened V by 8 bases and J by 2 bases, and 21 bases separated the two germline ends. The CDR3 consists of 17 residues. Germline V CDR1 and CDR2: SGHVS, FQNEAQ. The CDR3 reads CASGKGVVTYNTGELFF. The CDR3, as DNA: TGTGCCAGCGGGAAGGGAGTGGTCACGTATAACACCGGGGAGCTGTTTTTT.